Below are 24 T cell receptor beta chains sequenced from a single sample in a study of cytomegalovirus exposure and HLA in healthy donors (TCRdb year 2017). The library came from the immunoSEQ multiplex PCR assay. The multiplex PCR relied on a mix of 60 forward primers for TCR Vbeta segments and 13 reverse primers for TCR Jbeta segments. As stored in TCRdb, this immuneACCESS dataset retains in-frame rearrangements with V and J assigned. A fraction of the clones does not appear; measured against another copy, unresolved V genes explain less than half of the discrepancy, and the remainder lacks a known reason. This sample lists fewer than 250,000 clones; 60% to 80% were detected once. The ten top clones hold 1.5% to 2% of the sample. Sequences were obtained from PBMCs. The receptor source for this set is a woman in her thirties in good health and CMV-seronegative.

V usage is TRBV11-3 and J usage is TRBJ1-1; 7 bases agree with TRBD1. V lost 3 bases to trimming and J lost 4 bases; unmatched junction nucleotides: 11. The CDR3 loop spans 16 amino acids. The germline gives CDR1 SGHNT, CDR2 YENEEA. Written as DNA, the CDR3 is TGTGCCAGCAGCTTGCCGCGGTACAGGGGCGGCACTGAAGCTTTCTTT. Translated: CASSLPRYRGGTEAFF.

The gene calls are TRBV19 and TRBJ1-2, with 7 bases lining up with TRBD1. This CDR3 is built from 15 residues. CDR1 LNHDA and CDR2 SQIVND come from the germline V gene (reference sequence). Trimming removed 1 base from V and 0 bases from J; junction bases left unmatched: 2. The CDR3 sequence: CASSIAGQTNYGYTF. As DNA, the CDR3 is TGTGCCAGTAGTATAGCGGGACAGACTAACTATGGCTACACCTTC.

This chain connects TRBV27 to TRBJ2-2; 8 nucleotides match TRBD2. This CDR3 has 16 amino acids. The V and J ends lost 0 bases and 3 bases, in that order; junction bases with no gene match: 3. The germline V gene has CDR1 MNHEY and CDR2 SMNVEV (reference sequence). CDR3 residues: CASSLSAGVYTGELFF. In DNA form, the CDR3 reads TGTGCCAGCAGTTTATCAGCGGGAGTGTACACCGGGGAGCTGTTTTTT.

J is TRBJ1-5 and V is TRBV9; possible D gene TRBD1, 5 bases. V was shortened by 7 bases and J by 0 bases, with 8 bases between the two germline ends. This CDR3 comprises 13 residues. Germline-derived CDR1 and CDR2 are SGDLS and YYNGEE. CDR3 nucleotides: TGTGCCAGCGGGGCTGATAGCAATCAGCCCCAGCATTTT. Its protein is CASGADSNQPQHF.

The genes are TRBV30 and TRBJ2-7; a weak D match, TRBD1 (5 bases). V dropped 2 bases and J dropped 2 bases, with 10 bases sitting between them. There are 13 residues in the CDR3. Germline assignment: CDR1 GTSNPN and CDR2 SVGIG (reference sequence). The CDR3 here is CAWSRAGPYEQYF. DNA of the CDR3: TGTGCCTGGAGTCGGGCAGGGCCCTACGAGCAGTACTTC. Complete variable domain (other parts from reference TRBV30 and TRBJ2-7): SQTIHQWPATLVQPVGSPLSLECTVEGTSNPNLYWYRQAAGRGLQLLFYSVGIGQISSEVPQNLSASRPQDRQFILSSKKLLLSDSGFYLCAWSRAGPYEQYFGPGTRLTVT.

The V and J genes are TRBV11-2 and TRBJ1-1, with no clear D. The V end lost 6 bases, the J end lost 5 bases, and 13 bases lay between the germline ends. Germline assignment: CDR1 SGHAT and CDR2 FQNNGV. This CDR3 comprises 13 residues. The CDR3 here is CASRRRVGTEAFF. In DNA, the CDR3 is TGTGCCAGCAGGCGGAGGGTAGGAACTGAAGCTTTCTTT.

The chain joins TRBV4-2 to TRBJ2-2; TRBD2 might be the D (6 bases). CDR3 length: 19 residues. V was shortened by 0 bases and J by 1 base, with 18 bases between the two germline ends. Germline V lookup: CDR1 LGHNA, CDR2 YNFKEQ. CDR3: CASSQEGEIAVENTGELFF. The CDR3 nucleotides are TGTGCCAGCAGCCAAGAGGGCGAGATAGCGGTAGAGAACACCGGGGAGCTGTTTTTT.

As to this clone: The germline gene is not matched at one end of the junction; a read error may be the cause. CDR3 bases: TGTGCCACCAGCTTAGCGCCGGTTGGGGACACGGTCAGCTATGGCTACACCTTC. This gives the protein CATSLAPVGDTVSYGYTF. The genes are TRBV7-2 and TRBJ1-2, with a weak D call TRBD1 (6 bases). The CDR3 consists of 18 residues. Germline-derived CDR1 and CDR2 are SGHTA and FQGNSA.

The genes are TRBV11-2 and TRBJ1-1; D not resolved. Germline CDR1 is SGHAT and CDR2 is FQNNGV. Deletions cut 0 bases from V and 4 bases from J, with 24 bases between. The CDR3 totals 19 residues. The CDR3 reads CASSLDEPGTVGRGTEAFF. The CDR3 DNA is TGTGCCAGCAGCTTAGACGAACCGGGAACAGTAGGGCGTGGCACTGAAGCTTTCTTT.

The genes are TRBV14 and TRBJ1-1; the D gene is possibly TRBD1 (5 bases). Trimming took 0 bases from V and 4 from J, leaving 9 bases between them. Germline V gene lookup returns CDR1 SGHDN and CDR2 FVKESK. The CDR3 sequence is 14 residues long. CDR3 nucleotides: TGTGCCAGCAGCCAAGAGGGGGGGTTCACTGAAGCTTTCTTT. Protein product: CASSQEGGFTEAFF.

The chain uses TRBV10-3 and TRBJ2-1; D is unresolved. Per the germline V gene, CDR1 is ENHRY and CDR2 is SYGVKD. V was clipped by 6 bases and J by 3 bases, with 18 bases between them. The CDR3 length is 16 residues. The CDR3 region is CAIRDVMGQNYNEQFF. Written as DNA, the CDR3 is TGTGCCATCAGGGATGTCATGGGCCAGAACTACAATGAGCAGTTCTTC.

The J gene is TRBJ1-1, the V gene TRBV29-1; the D gene is possibly TRBD1 (5 bases). The CDR3 is 13 amino acids. V lost 8 bases, J lost 1 base, and 14 bases lay in between. Looked up from germline, CDR1 is SQVTM and CDR2 is ANQGSEA. CDR3 nucleotides: TGCAGCTCGAGGACGGGGGAGAACACTGAAGCTTTCTTT. Amino acid sequence: CSSRTGENTEAFF.

On this clone itself: One end of the junction is discordant with germline, which a read error may explain. The CDR3 region has the DNA TGCGCCAGCGGCTTAGGAGAGGCCGCCTACGAGCAGTACTTC. The encoded protein is CASGLGEAAYEQYF. This chain joins TRBV5-1 and TRBJ2-7, with D hard to call. The germline gives CDR1 SGHRS, CDR2 YFSETQ. The CDR3 runs 14 residues.

In nucleotides, the CDR3 is TGTGCCAGCAGCCCACGGACAGGGGACTACGAGCAGTACTTC. Protein product: CASSPRTGDYEQYF. This chain uses TRBV5-4 with TRBJ2-7; 9 positions match TRBD1. V lost 4 bases and J lost 3; bases outside the gene matches: 5. The CDR3 length is 14 residues. Per the germline V gene, CDR1 is SGHNT and CDR2 is YYREEE (reference sequence).

The rearrangement joins TRBV6-5 to TRBJ1-3; D perhaps matches TRBD1 (5 bases). CDR1 is MNHEY and CDR2 is SVGAGI in the germline V gene. The V and J ends lost 0 bases and 4 bases respectively, with 10 bases between them. The CDR3 is 15 amino acids. The CDR3 DNA is TGTGCCAGCAGTTACTCGGGCCAGGGAGGAAACACCATATATTTT. Translating gives CASSYSGQGGNTIYF.

This chain connects TRBV9 to TRBJ2-4; D is perhaps TRBD2 (6 bases). Per germline, CDR1 SGDLS and CDR2 YYNGEE. The CDR3 runs to 15 residues. The V end was cut by 4 bases, the J end by 1 base, with 12 bases between. CDR3 DNA: TGTGCCAGCAGCTCGACCGGGACTGCCAAAAACATTCAGTACTTC. It translates to CASSSTGTAKNIQYF.

This chain connects TRBV4-1 to TRBJ1-1; possibly TRBD1 for D (5 bases). The V and J ends lost 5 bases and 4 bases respectively, with 20 bases between them. This CDR3 is built from 16 residues. Germline V CDR1 and CDR2: MGHRA, YSYEKL. The CDR3 is CASSNYYGARITEAFF. CDR3 bases: TGCGCCAGCAGCAACTACTATGGGGCGCGGATCACTGAAGCTTTCTTT.

The chain carries TRBV7-8 and TRBJ2-1; 11 bases map to TRBD2. V lost 4 bases, J lost 0 bases, and 8 bases stayed unmatched. The length of the CDR3 is 18 residues. The germline V gene encodes CDR1 SGHVS and CDR2 FQNEAQ. CDR3 protein: CASSSLSGRGGSYNEQFF. CDR3 nucleotides: TGTGCCAGCAGCTCCCTTAGCGGGAGGGGGGGCTCCTACAATGAGCAGTTCTTC.

This clone was seen just once. The chain uses TRBV27 and TRBJ2-7; 7 bases agree with TRBD1. The V gene's germline CDR1 is MNHEY and CDR2 SMNVEV (reference sequence). V lost 5 bases, J lost 6 bases, and 4 bases stayed unmatched. There are 12 residues in the CDR3. CDR3 residues: CASSMTGLEQYF. The CDR3 DNA sequence: TGTGCCAGCAGTATGACAGGGCTCGAGCAGTACTTC.

The V call is TRBV7-9, the J call TRBJ2-1; the D is unclear. Deletions cut 2 bases from V and 5 bases from J, with 13 bases between. Germline CDR1 reads SEHNR; CDR2 reads FQNEAQ (reference sequence). This CDR3 comprises 15 residues. For the CDR3, the DNA is TGTGCCAGCAGCTTACAAGGTCGAGGTCACAATGAGCAGTTCTTC. Protein sequence: CASSLQGRGHNEQFF.

The chain uses TRBV5-5 and TRBJ1-2; D gene uncertain. Trimming removed 0 bases from V and 12 bases from J, with 9 bases in between. Germline V gives CDR1 SGHKS, CDR2 YYEKEE (reference sequence). The CDR3 sequence is 11 residues long. The CDR3 loop is CASSLGPADTF. The CDR3 DNA follows: TGTGCCAGCAGCTTGGGGCCCGCTGACACCTTC.

This clone has just one count. This rearrangement joins TRBV10-3 to TRBJ2-5, with a possible D match to TRBD2 (7 bases). Germline V gene sequence: CDR1 ENHRY, CDR2 SYGVKD. The V end lost 3 bases, the J end lost 2 bases, and 16 bases lay between the germline ends. CDR3 length: 16 amino acids. CDR3 in DNA: TGTGCCATCAGTGATCGTGGGAGGGGGAATCAAGAGACCCAGTACTTC. Translating gives CAISDRGRGNQETQYF.

This chain uses TRBV15 with TRBJ1-3; 11 nucleotides match TRBD1. The germline gives CDR1 LNHNV, CDR2 YYDKDF (reference sequence). With 0 bases clipped from V and 2 bases from J, the junction kept 3 bases outside the gene matches. This CDR3 region has 17 residues. For the CDR3, the DNA is TGTGCCACCAGCAGAGATCCGGGACAGGGGGCTGGAAACACCATATATTTT. Residues: CATSRDPGQGAGNTIYF.

The chain recombines TRBV5-1 with TRBJ1-1; 11 bases agree with TRBD1. Germline trimming cut 3 bases from V and 5 bases from J; bases unmatched to any gene: 6. Germline V gives CDR1 SGHRS, CDR2 YFSETQ. The CDR3 is made up of 15 amino acids. The CDR3 here is CASSSEGQGGTEAFF. The CDR3 DNA follows: TGCGCCAGCAGCTCCGAGGGACAGGGGGGAACTGAAGCTTTCTTT.